Below, 25 T cell receptor beta chains from the same sample are listed, as sequenced in a study of CD8 T cells in Susac syndrome. The RNA input was about 0.5 to 1 ug, and it was reverse transcribed with random hexamers. TCRdb ran MiXCR on the immunoSEQ multiplex PCR reads and lists one entry per CDR3 protein. Among 160,000 or so distinct CDR3 sequences listed, about 94% were seen once. Input material: CD8+ T cells from PBMCs. The receptors here all came from a human donor with multiple sclerosis.

V usage is TRBV29-1 and J usage is TRBJ1-3; a weak D match, TRBD1 (6 bases). The CDR3 runs 16 residues. Trimming removed 0 bases at V and 3 bases at J, with 15 bases between. From germline, CDR1 is SQVTM and CDR2 ANQGSEA. In nucleotides, the CDR3 is TGCAGCGTTGAAGATCGCCCGGGGGCATTTGGAAACACCATATATTTT. This gives the protein CSVEDRPGAFGNTIYF.

The CDR3 is CASSPGWGDSKETQYF. Here the CDR3 DNA reads TGTGCCAGCAGTCCCGGTTGGGGGGACTCTAAAGAGACCCAGTACTTC. This sequence joins TRBV12-3 or TRBV12-4 and TRBJ2-5; TRBD2 is a possible D gene (6 bases). The CDR3 totals 16 residues. V was trimmed by 5 bases and J by 3 bases, leaving 19 bases between them.

This clonotype has just one count. This chain uses TRBV15 with TRBJ2-7; D unresolved. The CDR3 consists of 13 residues. Germline CDR1 LNHNV, CDR2 YYDKDF (reference sequence). V lost 5 bases, J lost 3 bases, and 11 bases lay in between. Here the CDR3 reads CATSQDPGYEQYF. The CDR3 DNA follows: TGTGCCACCAGCCAAGACCCGGGCTACGAGCAGTACTTC.

The J gene is TRBJ2-1, the V gene TRBV29-1, with 8 positions matching TRBD2. CDR3 length: 15 residues. With 7 bases clipped from V and 4 bases from J, the junction kept 12 bases outside the gene matches. Germline V lookup: CDR1 SQVTM, CDR2 ANQGSEA. The CDR3 loop is CSAESAGGRYNEQFF. CDR3 DNA sequence: TGCAGCGCCGAGTCTGCGGGGGGCCGATACAATGAGCAGTTCTTC.

The count of this clonotype is one. The chain carries TRBV7-9 and TRBJ2-6; 11 nucleotides align to TRBD1. Germline V gene data show CDR1 as SEHNR and CDR2 as FQNEAQ (reference sequence). This CDR3 has 18 amino acids. Trimming removed 4 bases from V and 1 base from J; junction bases left unmatched: 6. CDR3 nucleotides: TGTGCCAGCAGCTCCGGGACAGGGGGTTATTCTGGGGCCAACGTCCTGACTTTC. Translated: CASSSGTGGYSGANVLTF. Combining the CDR3 with reference TRBV7-9 and TRBJ2-6 gives the whole variable domain DTGVSQNPRHKITKRGQNVTFRCDPISEHNRLYWYRQTLGQGPEFLTYFQNEAQLEKSRLLSDRFSAERPKGSFSTLEIQRTEQGDSAMYLCASSSGTGGYSGANVLTFGAGSRLTVL.

This chain uses TRBV30 with TRBJ1-6; D is unresolved. V dropped 2 bases and J dropped 4 bases, with 9 bases sitting between them. CDR3 length: 14 amino acids. CDR1 GTSNPN and CDR2 SVGIG come from the germline V gene (reference sequence). CDR3 sequence reads: CAWSTENYNSPLHF. The CDR3 DNA reads as TGTGCCTGGAGTACAGAAAATTATAATTCACCCCTCCACTTT.

This clonotype has just one count. The genes are TRBV4-1 and TRBJ2-7; no clear D. V gave up 4 bases and J gave up 5 bases, with 12 bases separating them. Germline CDR1 reads MGHRA; CDR2 reads YSYEKL. The CDR3 is 13 amino acids. The CDR3 sequence is CASSPASRNEQYF. For the CDR3, the DNA is TGCGCCAGCAGCCCCGCAAGCAGGAACGAGCAGTACTTC.

J is TRBJ1-1 and V is TRBV7-9, with a tentative D call TRBD1 (6 bases). Trimming removed 1 base from V and 5 bases from J, with 8 bases in between. The CDR3 spans 13 residues. The germline gives CDR1 SEHNR, CDR2 FQNEAQ (reference sequence). CDR3 region: CASSLGGQTEAFF. In nucleotides, the CDR3 is TGTGCCAGCAGCTTAGGGGGGCAGACTGAAGCTTTCTTT.

In DNA form, the CDR3 reads TGTGCCAGCAGTTACGGCAGGGTATACGAGCAGTACTTC. This encodes CASSYGRVYEQYF. The V gene is TRBV6-5, the J gene TRBJ2-7, with D possibly matching TRBD1 (5 bases). From germline, CDR1 is MNHEY and CDR2 SVGAGI. The CDR3 covers 13 residues. V lost 2 bases, J lost 4 bases, and 9 bases lay in between.

J is TRBJ1-1 and V is TRBV29-1; D not resolved. V lost 4 bases to trimming and J lost 4 bases, with 7 bases between them. This CDR3 is built from 11 residues. Per germline, CDR1 SQVTM and CDR2 ANQGSEA. CDR3 in DNA: TGCAGCGTTGCGAGTGTCACTGAAGCTTTCTTT. Translation gives CSVASVTEAFF.

On this clonotype: Here the CDR3 omits its conserved ending phenylalanine or tryptophan, so a read error is the likely source. J is TRBJ2-1 and V is TRBV9, with TRBD2 identical over 11 bases. V lost 3 bases, J lost 4 bases, and 15 bases stayed unmatched. This CDR3 has 19 residues. The germline V gene encodes CDR1 SGDLS and CDR2 YYNGEE. The CDR3 coding sequence is TGTGCCAGCAGCGCACGACGACAATTGGCTAGCGGGGGGTACAATGAGCAGTTCCTC. It encodes CASSARRQLASGGYNEQFL.

CDR3 sequence: CASSSIGLEDEQFF. CDR3 in DNA: TGTGCCAGCAGCTCCATTGGACTGGAAGATGAGCAGTTCTTC. The chain carries TRBV7-8 and TRBJ2-1; D possibly corresponds to TRBD2 (5 bases). The germline CDR1 and CDR2 sequences are SGHVS and FQNEAQ. CDR3 size: 14 residues. V was clipped by 4 bases and J by 8 bases, with 15 bases between them. The full variable domain, with the rest looked up from reference TRBV7-8 and TRBJ2-1, is GAGVSQSPRYKVAKRGQDVALRCDPISGHVSLFWYQQALGQGPEFLTYFQNEAQLDKSGLPSDRFFAERPEGSVSTLKIQRTQQEDSAVYLCASSSIGLEDEQFFGPGTRLTVL.

In DNA form, the CDR3 reads TGTGCCAGCAGCTCATCCGGGCCCGGCCTCCACTTT. Its translation is CASSSSGPGLHF. This rearrangement joins TRBV7-9 to TRBJ1-6; D gene uncertain. V lost 4 bases and J lost 15, with 13 bases in between. The length of the CDR3 is 12 residues. The germline V gene has CDR1 SEHNR and CDR2 FQNEAQ (reference sequence).

The sample holds one count of this clonotype. The chain uses TRBV15 and TRBJ2-7, with 9 positions matching TRBD1. J lost 5 bases, V lost 1 base, and 3 bases had no gene match. Germline V gene lookup returns CDR1 LNHNV and CDR2 YYDKDF (reference sequence). The CDR3 sequence is 14 residues long. The CDR3 nucleotides are TGTGCCACCAGCAGAGCGGGGACAGGGAACGAGCAGTACTTC. It yields the protein CATSRAGTGNEQYF.

The chain employs TRBV19 and TRBJ1-2; no clear D gene. This CDR3 has 12 residues. Trimming left V 6 bases short and J 7 bases short, with 12 bases between. Germline values: CDR1 LNHDA, CDR2 SQIVND (reference sequence). DNA of the CDR3: TGTGCCAGTAGCACCCCCAGACTTGGCTACACCTTC. Translated: CASSTPRLGYTF.

The gene calls are TRBV7-9 and TRBJ1-2; D gene ambiguous. This CDR3 comprises 14 residues. From germline, CDR1 is SEHNR and CDR2 FQNEAQ (reference sequence). Deletions cut 5 bases from V and 1 base from J, with 11 bases between. The CDR3 DNA reads TGTGCCAGCAGCCGAGGGCCGGTTAACTATGGCTACACCTTC. This encodes CASSRGPVNYGYTF.

This sequence joins TRBV5-1 and TRBJ2-3; D not certain. This CDR3 spans 14 amino acids. Germline V gene sequence: CDR1 SGHRS, CDR2 YFSETQ. Trimming stripped 2 bases from V and 1 base from J, with 8 bases between. The CDR3 nucleotides read TGCGCCAGCAGCTTCCATGAGGGCACAGATACGCAGTATTTT. It specifies CASSFHEGTDTQYF.

V usage is TRBV20-1 and J usage is TRBJ2-5; TRBD1 agrees at 9 bases. The trim removed 1 base at V and 3 bases at J, leaving 0 bases unmatched. Per the germline V gene, CDR1 is DFQATT and CDR2 is SNEGSKA (reference sequence). This CDR3 comprises 13 residues. CDR3 nucleotides: TGCAGTGCTAGAGGGACAGGGGAAGAGACCCAGTACTTC. Amino acids: CSARGTGEETQYF.

The chain uses TRBV6-5 and TRBJ1-6; possible D gene TRBD1, 6 bases. The CDR3 covers 14 residues. Trimming took off 7 bases at V and 5 bases at J, with 12 bases between the two ends. Germline V gives CDR1 MNHEY, CDR2 SVGAGI. DNA of the CDR3: TGTGCCAGCACCCTAGGGGGTAATAATTCACCCCTCCACTTT. Amino acids: CASTLGGNNSPLHF.

The genes are TRBV7-2 and TRBJ2-5; possible D gene TRBD1, 5 bases. V was clipped by 2 bases and J by 3 bases, with 13 bases between them. CDR3 size: 15 residues. The germline V gene encodes CDR1 SGHTA and CDR2 FQGNSA. The CDR3 sequence: CASSLPPTAKETQYF. CDR3 DNA sequence: TGTGCCAGCAGCTTACCCCCGACAGCTAAAGAGACCCAGTACTTC.

The J gene is TRBJ1-2, the V gene TRBV30, with D maybe TRBD1 (5 bases). CDR3 length: 15 residues. Germline assignment: CDR1 GTSNPN and CDR2 SVGIG (reference sequence). V was clipped by 0 bases and J by 2 bases, with 13 bases between them. For the CDR3, the DNA is TGTGCCTGGAGTGTACGGGACTTTTGGAACTATGGCTACACCTTC. This sequence encodes CAWSVRDFWNYGYTF.

The chain recombines TRBV28 with TRBJ1-6; perhaps TRBD1 as D (5 bases). Trimming pared 6 bases from V and 10 bases from J, leaving 13 bases between. The CDR3 loop spans 13 amino acids. The germline CDR1 and CDR2 sequences are MDHEN and SYDVKM. This chain's CDR3 is CASRFPQASPLHF. The CDR3, as DNA: TGTGCCAGCAGATTCCCACAGGCCTCACCCCTCCACTTT.

This sequence joins TRBV15 and TRBJ2-7; D not certain. The V and J ends lost 1 base and 2 bases respectively, with 9 bases between them. Germline V gene data show CDR1 as LNHNV and CDR2 as YYDKDF (reference sequence). The CDR3 is made up of 14 amino acids. The CDR3 is CATSRGLAAYEQYF. The CDR3 bases are TGTGCCACCAGCAGAGGGCTCGCAGCCTACGAGCAGTACTTC.

The genes are TRBV7-9 and TRBJ1-1, with D hard to call. V lost 1 base, J lost 1 base, and 10 bases lay in between. This CDR3 is 15 amino acids long. In germline, CDR1 is SEHNR, CDR2 FQNEAQ (reference sequence). The CDR3 sequence is CASSLDLGENTEAFF. The CDR3 nucleotides are TGTGCCAGCAGCTTAGATCTGGGAGAGAACACTGAAGCTTTCTTT.

The CDR3 bases are TGTGCCTGGAATCCCAATGTGCGTCGCTCTGGGGCCAACGTCCTGACTTTC. This codes for CAWNPNVRRSGANVLTF. The J gene is TRBJ2-6, the V gene TRBV30; D is undetermined. The CDR3 is 17 residues long. Trimming shortened V by 4 bases and J by 0 bases, and 16 bases separated the two germline ends. Germline CDR1 is GTSNPN and CDR2 is SVGIG (reference sequence).